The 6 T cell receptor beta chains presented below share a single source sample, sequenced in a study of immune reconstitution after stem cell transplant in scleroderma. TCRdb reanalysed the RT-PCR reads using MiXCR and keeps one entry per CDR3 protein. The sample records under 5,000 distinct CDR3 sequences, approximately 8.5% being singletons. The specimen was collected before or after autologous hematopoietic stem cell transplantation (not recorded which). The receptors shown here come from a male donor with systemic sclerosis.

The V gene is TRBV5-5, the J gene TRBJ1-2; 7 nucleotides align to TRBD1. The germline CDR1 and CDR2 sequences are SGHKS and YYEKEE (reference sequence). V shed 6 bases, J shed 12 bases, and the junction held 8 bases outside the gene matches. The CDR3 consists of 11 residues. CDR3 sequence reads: CASTYRGGDTF. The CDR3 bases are TGTGCCAGCACGTACAGGGGCGGGGACACCTTC.

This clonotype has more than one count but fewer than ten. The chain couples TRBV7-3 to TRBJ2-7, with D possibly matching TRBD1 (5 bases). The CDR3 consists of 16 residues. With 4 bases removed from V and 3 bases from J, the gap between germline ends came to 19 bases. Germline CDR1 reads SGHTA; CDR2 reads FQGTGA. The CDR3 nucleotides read TGTGCCAGCAGCTCTAGGCCCTCAGGGATCTTCTACGAGCAGTACTTC. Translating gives CASSSRPSGIFYEQYF.

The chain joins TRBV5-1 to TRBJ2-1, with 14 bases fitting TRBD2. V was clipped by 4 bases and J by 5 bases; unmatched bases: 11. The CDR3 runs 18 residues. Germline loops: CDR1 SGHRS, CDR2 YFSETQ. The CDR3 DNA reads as TGCGCCAGCAGCCCAGGGACTAGCGGGAGAGGTAGGGACAATGAGCAGTTCTTC. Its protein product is CASSPGTSGRGRDNEQFF.

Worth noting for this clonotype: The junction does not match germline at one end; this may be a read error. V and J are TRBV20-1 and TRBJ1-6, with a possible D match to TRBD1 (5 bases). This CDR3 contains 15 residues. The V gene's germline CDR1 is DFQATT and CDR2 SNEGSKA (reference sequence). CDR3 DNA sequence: TGCAGTGCTCTCCTCGGGGGTCCTTATAATTCACCCCCCCACTTT. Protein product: CSALLGGPYNSPPHF.

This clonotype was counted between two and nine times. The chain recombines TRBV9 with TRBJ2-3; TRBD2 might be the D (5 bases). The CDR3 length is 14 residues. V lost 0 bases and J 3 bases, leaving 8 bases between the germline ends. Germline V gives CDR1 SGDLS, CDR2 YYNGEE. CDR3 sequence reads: CASSVELVTDTQYF. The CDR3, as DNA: TGTGCCAGCAGCGTAGAACTAGTTACAGATACGCAGTATTTT.

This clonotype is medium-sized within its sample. CDR3 residues: CASSYETDSNQPQHF. As DNA, the CDR3 is TGTGCCAGCAGTTACGAAACGGATAGCAATCAGCCCCAGCATTTT. This sequence joins TRBV6-2 or TRBV6-3 and TRBJ1-5; D gene ambiguous. This CDR3 has 15 residues. CDR1 MNHEY and CDR2 SVGEGT come from the germline V gene. Between the trimmed V and J ends, which lost 2 bases and 0 bases, there was a span of 8 bases.